Sequencing of this T cell receptor beta chain was carried out in a study of blood T cell repertoires in COVID-19. Study at large: Sample material is recorded as cDNA or gDNA derived from T cells, B-cell-depleted T cells, or PBMCs.

Per the original methods: The assay estimated nucleated cells by amplifying reference gene primers. Profiling relied on immunoSEQ multiplex PCR, and the TCRdb table lists in-frame clones only, not all of them. V, J and clone size are taken as reported in that table, and D and trimming were inferred from the DNA itself. The sample lists some 300,000 clones, nearly 90% occurring once. V shed 2 bases and J shed 2 bases, with 15 bases lying between them. The CDR3 contains 17 residues. Looked up from germline, CDR1 is KGHSH and CDR2 is LQKENI. The participants were between about 18 and 90 years old and came from 24 US areas. Recovery among Cohort 3 donors was established by two negative PCRs, clearance, or symptom resolution.

This receptor was obtained from a woman between 25 and 40 years old who had recovered from COVID-19. The chain recombines TRBV18 with TRBJ1-4; D uncertain. The sample consisted of PBMCs or T cells enriched from blood (not recorded which). For the CDR3, the DNA is TGTGCCAGCTCACCAAACGACCTCCAGGCGACTAATGAAAAACTGTTTTTT. It specifies CASSPNDLQATNEKLFF.